This TCR beta chain was sequenced during a study of OX40 agonist ivuxolimab in advanced cancers. The wider study: Across the patients, intravenous ivuxolimab was delivered every 2 weeks at 0.01 to 10 mg/kg. Study conclusions and caveats: The CD4+ and CD8+ T cells in the blood had expanded clonally by week 6 at 0.1 to 3.0 mg/kg.

Assay used: immunoSEQ multiplex PCR; TCRdb lists only in-frame clones, some missing. The sample lists under 140,000 clones, approximately 89% occurring once. Turning to this clone: Antigen unknown.

Trimming took 1 base from V and 2 from J; bases not matched to a gene: 1. CDR3 length equals 15 residues. Germline V gives CDR1 LGHNA, CDR2 YSLEER. This chain joins TRBV4-3 and TRBJ1-1, with 10 bases fitting TRBD1. This sequence was found in an adult with an advanced solid tumor such as melanoma, head and neck, liver or kidney cancer. The input for sequencing was CD4+ or CD8+ T cells sorted from blood, taken in a trial of the OX40 agonist ivuxolimab. This CDR3 is CASSQGTGGNTEAFF. Here the CDR3 DNA reads TGCGCCAGCAGCCAAGGGACAGGGGGTAACACTGAAGCTTTCTTT.